This T cell receptor beta chain was recorded in a study of blood T cell repertoires in COVID-19 (dated by TCRdb to the early 2020s). A note on the overall study: Samples from collaborators originated in the United States, Italy and Spain and spanned both the acute and convalescent phases of COVID-19. The prospective study material was composed of cDNA or gDNA derived from T cells, B-cell-depleted T cells, or PBMCs. Where available, HLA class I and class II types were obtained from metadata supplied by the sample provider rather than from assay-based typing. The dataset comprised deeply sampled blood TCRbeta repertoires from subjects exposed to, actively infected with, or recovered from COVID-19. A freely available public database, intended as a resource for researchers studying the immune response to SARS-CoV-2, is where the repertoires were released. Samples came from the ongoing ImmuneRACE study (first 160 participants) plus 1,254 subjects from 6 global collaborators. Sample metadata almost always included a de-identified subject ID, COVID-19 status, age in years and sex. The investigation overall reported the following: The quantity of clinical and demographic metadata differed by source and by participant and was supplied without curation.

CDR1 SEHNR and CDR2 FQNEAQ were looked up in the germline V gene (reference sequence). Trimming removed 3 bases from V and 4 bases from J; the gene matches leave 5 bases unexplained. The CDR3 numbers 14 residues from cysteine through phenylalanine. Only the CDR3 DNA stays, 42 bases, in frame from base 1. About this clone itself: The clone's antigen remains unknown. One base away there is no much larger clone; base qualities are not given.

TCRbeta CDR3 regions were amplified from genomic DNA using the immunoSEQ Assay, a bias-controlled multiplex PCR. The authors processed their data as follows. Within the assay, amplification of reference gene primers was used to estimate how many nucleated cells each sample contained. Sequence reads were collapsed and filtered to measure the absolute abundance of every unique TCRbeta CDR3 rearrangement. For each sample, productive Simpson clonality was calculated by taking the square root of Simpson's diversity index across productive rearrangements. What TCRdb holds here is the immuneACCESS table cut down to in-frame rearrangements. Part of the clones is not present; checked against another copy, under half of the missing clones reflect an unresolved V gene, and the others are unexplained. V, J and clone size are those of that table, while D and trimming were read from the DNA. The sample data list 120,000 to 150,000 clones, and 65% to 85% of these were observed just once. The ten largest make up more than 4.5% of the sample.

Enrolling through a virtual design, the prospective study's participants ranged in age from roughly 18 to 89 years and lived across more than 20 United States geographic areas. Cohort assignment in the prospective study relied on participant-reported clinical history from a screening survey and a study questionnaire. Exposed participants were defined as having been in contact with someone with a PCR-confirmed or clinician-diagnosed COVID-19 case within 2 weeks of study entry. Mobile phlebotomists in the prospective study collected whole blood, serum and a nasopharyngeal or oropharyngeal swab from every participant. Additional blood draws and questionnaires over an approximately 2-month period could optionally be provided by prospective study participants. Before DNA extraction, prospective study blood samples were shipped either frozen or at room temperature.

The source is a woman in her fifties or sixties who had been exposed to COVID-19. The chain was built from TRBV7-9 and TRBJ1-2; 7 bases in between match TRBD1. The sequenced sample was PBMCs or T cells enriched from blood (not recorded which). In nucleotide form, the sequence is TGTGCCAGCAGCTTGGAGACAGGGAGCTATGGCTACACCTTC. Translated, it gives CASSLETGSYGYTF.